The next 21 T cell receptor beta chains were all read from a single sample in a study of vaccination and CD4 T cells after COVID-19. The sample's treatment: approximately nine-day PBMC culture with coronavirus spike peptide pools or control peptides (ViraFEST assay). These receptors have no known antigen. The study sequenced cultured CD4+ T cell DNA using the Oncomine TCR Beta short-read assay. TCRdb redid the calling of the PCR reads with MiXCR, one entry per CDR3 protein. The profile covers 4,000 to 4,500 distinct CDR3 sequences, with 21% appearing a single time and about a sixth taken by the ten largest. The sample comprised CD4+ T cells from blood, cultured in vitro. The receptor source for this set is a human donor who had recovered from COVID-19.

This clonotype is medium-sized in the sample. The chain uses TRBV19 and TRBJ1-1, with 7 nucleotides matching TRBD1. Germline CDR1 reads LNHDA; CDR2 reads SQIVND (reference sequence). The CDR3 covers 15 residues. Trimming cost V 9 bases and J 3 bases; bases outside gene matches: 13. CDR3 DNA: TGTGCCAGCCACTGGGCAGGGGGTAGGGACACTGAAGCTTTCTTT. Translated: CASHWAGGRDTEAFF.

The chain links TRBV11-2 to TRBJ2-1, with 8 bases fitting TRBD2. The V segment lost 5 bases and the J segment 8 bases; nucleotides outside the gene matches: 17. This CDR3 contains 17 residues. CDR1 and CDR2 (germline): SGHAT, FQNNGV. Written as DNA, the CDR3 is TGTGCCAGCAGCCCTTATGCCAGCGGGGGTTTAGGTGATGAGCAGTTCTTC. This codes for CASSPYASGGLGDEQFF.

The CDR3 region is CAISGTSGGDTQYF. CDR3 sequence (DNA): TGTGCCATCAGCGGGACTAGCGGGGGGGATACGCAGTATTTT. V and J are TRBV10-3 and TRBJ2-3, with 15 bases aligning to TRBD2. From germline, CDR1 is ENHRY and CDR2 SYGVKD. The CDR3 has 14 residues. Trimming cost V 6 bases and J 6 bases; bases outside gene matches: 1.

The chain's CDR3 is CASSQGGGGYSNQPQHF. CDR3 in DNA: TGTGCCAGCAGCCAAGGTGGAGGGGGGTATAGCAATCAGCCCCAGCATTTT. The chain carries TRBV4-2 and TRBJ1-5, with D tentatively TRBD1 (6 bases). V was pared by 1 base and J by 0 bases, with 13 bases between. Looked up from germline, CDR1 is LGHNA and CDR2 is YNFKEQ. This CDR3 spans 17 amino acids.

The chain employs TRBV7-9 and TRBJ1-4; 8 nucleotides match TRBD1. The germline CDR1 and CDR2 sequences are SEHNR and FQNEAQ (reference sequence). The ends lost 5 bases at V and 6 bases at J; junction bases unmatched: 8. The CDR3 has 15 amino acids. CDR3 sequence: CASSPDRGKHEKLFF. CDR3 coding DNA: TGTGCCAGCAGCCCAGACAGGGGAAAGCATGAAAAACTGTTTTTT.

The sample holds a few counts of this clonotype. The chain carries TRBV21-1 and TRBJ2-1; the table's D call TRBD1 went unverified against the DNA. TRBV21-1 is a pseudogene segment. This CDR3 region has 15 residues. The CDR3, as DNA: TGTGCCAGCAGCAAAGGGGACAACTCCTACAATGAGCAGTTCTTC. It specifies CASSKGDNSYNEQFF.

This chain uses TRBV2 with TRBJ2-3; no definite D call. This CDR3 region has 12 residues. Germline V lookup: CDR1 SNHLY, CDR2 FYNNEI. V was cut by 6 bases and J by 4 bases, with 8 bases left in between. CDR3 nucleotides: TGTGCCAGCAGCGAATTTTCAGATACGCAGTATTTT. Its protein is CASSEFSDTQYF.

The chain links TRBV20-1 to TRBJ1-2; a weak D match, TRBD1 (6 bases). Trimming took 3 bases from V and 8 from J, leaving 19 bases between them. The germline CDR1 and CDR2 sequences are DFQATT and SNEGSKA (reference sequence). The CDR3 sequence is 14 residues long. In DNA, the CDR3 is TGCAGTGCTAGGGATTTGGGCGCCCAGGGGGGCTACACCTTC. Residues: CSARDLGAQGGYTF.

This clonotype was detected a few times. The gene calls are TRBV7-9 and TRBJ2-5; tentatively, D is TRBD1 (5 bases). V was clipped by 2 bases and J by 2 bases, with 9 bases between them. The CDR3 loop spans 14 amino acids. CDR1 and CDR2 (germline): SEHNR, FQNEAQ (reference sequence). The CDR3 loop reads CASSLLAGQETQYF. CDR3 DNA: TGTGCCAGCAGCTTATTGGCAGGGCAAGAGACCCAGTACTTC.

The chain couples TRBV7-2 to TRBJ2-1; 15 bases are a match to TRBD2. The J segment lost 0 bases and the V segment lost 5 bases, leaving 8 bases of the junction unmatched. The CDR3 consists of 19 residues. Germline-derived CDR1 and CDR2 are SGHTA and FQGNSA. The CDR3 DNA sequence: TGTGCCAGCAGCAGGGGACTAGCGGGGGGCTTTAGCTCCTACAATGAGCAGTTCTTC. This codes for CASSRGLAGGFSSYNEQFF.

This clonotype has just a few counts. The V and J genes are TRBV11-2 and TRBJ1-1; D not resolved. The CDR3 sequence is 14 residues long. CDR1 is SGHAT and CDR2 is FQNNGV in the germline V gene. Deletions cut 1 base from V and 0 bases from J, with 6 bases between. The CDR3 DNA sequence: TGTGCCAGCAGCTTAGGACTCTTGAACACTGAAGCTTTCTTT. Its translation: CASSLGLLNTEAFF. Combining the CDR3 with reference TRBV11-2 and TRBJ1-1 gives the whole variable domain EAGVAQSPRYKIIEKRQSVAFWCNPISGHATLYWYQQILGQGPKLLIQFQNNGVVDDSQLPKDRFSAERLKGVDSTLKIQPAKLEDSAVYLCASSLGLLNTEAFFGQGTRLTVV.

For this clonotype: A much larger clone differs from this one at a single base, so this may be a read error. V is TRBV7-8 and J is TRBJ1-3; no clear D gene. Germline V lookup: CDR1 SGHVS, CDR2 FQNEAQ. This CDR3 contains 13 residues. The DNA of the CDR3 is TGTGCCAGCAGCTTATACTCTGGAAACAGCATATATTTT. Translation gives CASSLYSGNSIYF.

The V gene is TRBV5-6, the J gene TRBJ1-1, with 7 bases that match TRBD1. This CDR3 contains 19 residues. The V gene end was trimmed by 4 bases and the J gene end by 1 base; junction bases not matched to a gene: 19. CDR1 is SGHDT, CDR2 YYEEEE, per germline. CDR3 loop: CASSLSDRVQIGGNTEAFF. In DNA, the CDR3 is TGTGCCAGCAGCCTGAGCGACAGGGTTCAAATAGGGGGGAACACTGAAGCTTTCTTT.

This clonotype is categorized as medium-sized. This chain links TRBV20-1 with TRBJ2-2, with 7 bases lining up with TRBD1. From germline, CDR1 is DFQATT and CDR2 SNEGSKA (reference sequence). The CDR3 length is 15 residues. V trimming: 5 bases; J trimming: 0 bases; junction bases outside the gene matches: 6. CDR3 DNA sequence: TGCAGTGCTTCAAGAGGGACAGCGAACACCGGGGAGCTGTTTTTT. This sequence encodes CSASRGTANTGELFF.

This clonotype was seen more than once but under ten times. The genes are TRBV5-8 and TRBJ1-2, with D unclear. Trimming cost V 2 bases and J 3 bases, with 14 bases left between them. Germline CDR1 and CDR2: SGHTS and YDEGEE. The CDR3 spans 15 residues. CDR3 DNA sequence: TGTGCCAGCAGCTTCGTACCGGGCGGGGACTATGGCTACACCTTC. It specifies CASSFVPGGDYGYTF.

This chain's CDR3 is CASSVGSGNTIYF. The CDR3, as DNA: TGTGCCAGCAGTGTGGGGTCTGGAAACACCATATATTTT. This chain connects TRBV28 to TRBJ1-3, with D uncertain. The germline CDR1 and CDR2 sequences are MDHEN and SYDVKM. This CDR3 has 13 amino acids. V was trimmed by 5 bases and J by 1 base, leaving 6 bases between them. Full variable domain (remainder filled in from reference TRBV28 and TRBJ1-3): DVKVTQSSRYLVKRTGEKVFLECVQDMDHENMFWYRQDPGLGLRLIYFSYDVKMKEKGDIPEGYSVSREKKERFSLILESASTNQTSMYLCASSVGSGNTIYFGEGSWLTVV.

Concerning this clonotype itself: It is likely a read error, because the conserved phenylalanine at the end of the CDR3 is missing. The chain combines TRBV12-3 or TRBV12-4 with TRBJ1-5; D is uncertain. Trimming removed 2 bases at V and 4 bases at J, with 15 bases between. This CDR3 is built from 16 residues. The CDR3 sequence: CASSLSAGGGNQPQHS. CDR3 in DNA: TGTGCCAGCAGTTTATCGGCAGGCGGCGGTAATCAGCCCCAGCATTCT.

By sample fraction, this clonotype is medium-sized. The V gene is TRBV6-1, the J gene TRBJ1-5; 9 positions agree with TRBD1. CDR1 is MNHNS and CDR2 is SASEGT in the germline V gene. This CDR3 region has 16 residues. The junction had 5 bases not matched to a gene; V was cut back by 4 bases and J by 1 base. DNA of the CDR3: TGTGCCAGCAGTGTTAACAGGGGGCCGAGCAATCAGCCCCAGCATTTT. Protein: CASSVNRGPSNQPQHF.

This sequence joins TRBV5-1 and TRBJ2-1; no definite D call. Germline V gene data show CDR1 as SGHRS and CDR2 as YFSETQ. The CDR3 has 15 amino acids. V dropped 0 bases and J dropped 1 base, with 8 bases sitting between them. This CDR3 reads CASSLGGYSYNEQFF. The CDR3 DNA is TGCGCCAGCAGCTTGGGCGGCTATTCCTACAATGAGCAGTTCTTC. The entire variable domain, with the rest obtained from reference TRBV5-1 and TRBJ2-1, is as follows: KAGVTQTPRYLIKTRGQQVTLSCSPISGHRSVSWYQQTPGQGLQFLFEYFSETQRNKGNFPGRFSGRQFSNSRSEMNVSTLELGDSALYLCASSLGGYSYNEQFFGPGTRLTVL.

This chain uses TRBV29-1 with TRBJ2-7, with 9 positions matching TRBD1. Germline CDR1 is SQVTM and CDR2 is ANQGSEA. V shed 4 bases, J shed 4 bases, and the junction held 14 bases outside the gene matches. CDR3 length: 16 amino acids. The DNA for the CDR3 is TGCAGCGTTGGAGGGATGGGGGTAGGACAGGGGTACGAGCAGTACTTC. It specifies CSVGGMGVGQGYEQYF.

By its share, this clonotype is medium-sized (0.01 to 0.1%). The rearrangement uses TRBV30 and TRBJ1-2, with D possibly being TRBD1 (5 bases). CDR1 is GTSNPN and CDR2 is SVGIG in the germline V gene (reference sequence). The CDR3 consists of 14 residues. Trimming took off 1 base at V and 6 bases at J, with 15 bases between the two ends. CDR3 in amino acids: CAWSGGTNRDGYTF. For the CDR3, the DNA is TGTGCCTGGAGTGGAGGGACTAATCGGGATGGCTACACCTTC.